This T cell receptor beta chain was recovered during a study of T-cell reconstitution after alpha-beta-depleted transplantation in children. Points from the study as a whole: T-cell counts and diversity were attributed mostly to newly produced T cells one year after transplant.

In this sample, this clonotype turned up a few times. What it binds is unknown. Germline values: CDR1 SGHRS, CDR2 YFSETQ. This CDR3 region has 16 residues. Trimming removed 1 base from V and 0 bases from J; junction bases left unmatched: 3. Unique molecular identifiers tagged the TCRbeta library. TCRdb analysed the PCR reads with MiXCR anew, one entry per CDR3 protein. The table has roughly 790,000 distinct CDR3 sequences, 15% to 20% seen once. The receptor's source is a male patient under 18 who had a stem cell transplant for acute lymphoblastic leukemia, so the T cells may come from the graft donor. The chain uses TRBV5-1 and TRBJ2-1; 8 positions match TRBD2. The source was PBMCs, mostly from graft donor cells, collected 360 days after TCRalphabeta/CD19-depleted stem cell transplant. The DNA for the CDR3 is TGCGCCAGCAGCTTGTCGGGGGGGAACTCCTACAATGAGCAGTTCTTC. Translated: CASSLSGGNSYNEQFF. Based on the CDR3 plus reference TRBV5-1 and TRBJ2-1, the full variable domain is KAGVTQTPRYLIKTRGQQVTLSCSPISGHRSVSWYQQTPGQGLQFLFEYFSETQRNKGNFPGRFSGRQFSNSRSEMNVSTLELGDSALYLCASSLSGGNSYNEQFFGPGTRLTVL.